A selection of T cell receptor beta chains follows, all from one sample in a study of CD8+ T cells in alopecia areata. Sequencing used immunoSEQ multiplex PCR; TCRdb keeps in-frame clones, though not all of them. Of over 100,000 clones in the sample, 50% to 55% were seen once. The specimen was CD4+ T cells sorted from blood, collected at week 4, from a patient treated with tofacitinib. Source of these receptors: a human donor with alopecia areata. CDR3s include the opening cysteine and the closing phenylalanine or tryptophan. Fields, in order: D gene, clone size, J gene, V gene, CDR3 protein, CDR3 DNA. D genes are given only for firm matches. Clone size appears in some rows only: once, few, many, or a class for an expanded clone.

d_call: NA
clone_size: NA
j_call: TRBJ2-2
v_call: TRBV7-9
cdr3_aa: CASSWTGQLGAGELFF
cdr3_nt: TGTGCCAGCAGCTGGACCGGACAGTTGGGGGCCGGGGAGCTGTTTTTT

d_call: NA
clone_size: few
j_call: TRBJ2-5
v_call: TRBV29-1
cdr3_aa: CSSREETQYF
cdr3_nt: TGCAGCTCGAGGGAGGAGACCCAGTACTTC

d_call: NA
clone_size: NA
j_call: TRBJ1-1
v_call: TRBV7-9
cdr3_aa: CASSSSPEAFF
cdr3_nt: TGTGCCAGCAGCTCTAGCCCTGAAGCTTTCTTT

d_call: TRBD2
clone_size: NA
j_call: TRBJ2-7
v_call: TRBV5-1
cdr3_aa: CASTRTSGRVVNEQYF
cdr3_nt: TGCGCCAGCACTCGGACTAGCGGGAGGGTTGTCAACGAGCAGTACTTC

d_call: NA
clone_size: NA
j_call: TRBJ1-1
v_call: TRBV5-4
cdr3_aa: CASSKGGGVTEAFF
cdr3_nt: TGTGCCAGCAGCAAGGGCGGGGGGGTCACTGAAGCTTTCTTT

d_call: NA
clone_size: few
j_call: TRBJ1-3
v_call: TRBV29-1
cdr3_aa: CSTLGLGNTIYF
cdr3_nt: TGCAGCACCCTGGGGCTGGGCAACACCATATATTTT

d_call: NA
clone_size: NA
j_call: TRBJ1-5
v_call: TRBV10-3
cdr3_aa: CAISPASNQPQHF
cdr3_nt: TGTGCCATCAGTCCAGCTAGCAATCAGCCCCAGCATTTT

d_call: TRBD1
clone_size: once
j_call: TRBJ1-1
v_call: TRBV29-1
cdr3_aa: CSGSTGVNTEAFF
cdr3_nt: TGCAGCGGTTCGACAGGGGTGAACACTGAAGCTTTCTTT

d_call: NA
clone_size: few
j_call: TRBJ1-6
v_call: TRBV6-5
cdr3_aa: CASSYSTFNSPLHF
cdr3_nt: TGTGCCAGCAGTTACTCGACATTTAATTCACCCCTCCACTTT

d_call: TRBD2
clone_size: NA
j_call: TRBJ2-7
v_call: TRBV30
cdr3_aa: CAWSVGLAGTYEQYF
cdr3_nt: TGTGCCTGGAGTGTGGGACTAGCGGGGACCTACGAGCAGTACTTC

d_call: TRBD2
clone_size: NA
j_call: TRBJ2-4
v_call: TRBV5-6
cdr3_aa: CASSLGLAGGQAKNIQYF
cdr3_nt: TGTGCCAGCAGCTTGGGACTAGCGGGAGGGCAAGCCAAAAACATTCAGTACTTC

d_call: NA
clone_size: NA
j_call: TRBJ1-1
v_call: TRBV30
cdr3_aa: CAWSVQAGLNTEAFF
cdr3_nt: TGTGCCTGGAGTGTACAGGCAGGGCTAAACACTGAAGCTTTCTTT

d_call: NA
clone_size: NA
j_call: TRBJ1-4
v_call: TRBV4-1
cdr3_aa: CASSQWRYEKLFF
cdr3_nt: TGCGCCAGCAGCCAATGGCGGTATGAAAAACTGTTTTTT

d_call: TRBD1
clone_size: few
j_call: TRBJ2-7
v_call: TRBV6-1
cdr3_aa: CASSRDRAIGEQYF
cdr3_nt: TGTGCCAGCAGTCGGGACAGGGCTATTGGGGAGCAGTACTTC

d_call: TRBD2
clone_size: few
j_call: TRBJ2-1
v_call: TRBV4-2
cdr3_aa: CASSQDWLAGVYEQFF
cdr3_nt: TGTGCCAGCAGCCAAGATTGGCTAGCGGGAGTCTATGAGCAGTTCTTC

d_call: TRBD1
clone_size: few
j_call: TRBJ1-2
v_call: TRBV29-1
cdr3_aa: CSALDRGTYGYTF
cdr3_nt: TGCAGCGCGTTGGACAGGGGGACCTATGGCTACACCTTC

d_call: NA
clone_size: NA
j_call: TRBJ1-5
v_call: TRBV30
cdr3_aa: CAAAYFSNQPQHF
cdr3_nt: TGTGCCGCCGCGTATTTCAGCAATCAGCCCCAGCATTTT

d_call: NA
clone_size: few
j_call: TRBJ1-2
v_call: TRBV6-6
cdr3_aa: CASMGETYGYTF
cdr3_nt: TGTGCCAGCATGGGGGAGACCTATGGCTACACCTTC

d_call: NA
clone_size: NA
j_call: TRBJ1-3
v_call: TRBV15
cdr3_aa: CAIGSSGNTIYF
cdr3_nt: TGTGCCATTGGGTCGTCTGGAAACACCATATATTTT

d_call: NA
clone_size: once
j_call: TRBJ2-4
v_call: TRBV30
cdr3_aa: CAWSVPPRRSGLAKNIQYF
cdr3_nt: TGTGCCTGGAGTGTACCGCCGAGGAGGTCCGGACTAGCCAAAAACATTCAGTACTTC

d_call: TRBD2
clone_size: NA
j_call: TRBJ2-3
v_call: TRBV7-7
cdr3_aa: CASSPMVSGGTDTQYF
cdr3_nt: TGTGCTAGCAGCCCCATGGTTTCGGGGGGAACAGATACGCAGTATTTT

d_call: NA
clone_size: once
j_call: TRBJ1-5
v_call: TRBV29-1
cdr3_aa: CSVQQGHQPQHF
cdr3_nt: TGCAGCGTTCAACAGGGTCATCAGCCCCAGCATTTT

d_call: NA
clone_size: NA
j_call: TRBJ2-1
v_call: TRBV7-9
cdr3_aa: CASSGGTIYNEQFF
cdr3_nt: TGTGCCAGCAGCGGAGGGACAATCTACAATGAGCAGTTCTTC

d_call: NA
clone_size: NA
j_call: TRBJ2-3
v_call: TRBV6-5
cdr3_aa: CASSYYPPGLPDTQYF
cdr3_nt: TGTGCCAGCAGTTATTATCCCCCGGGACTCCCAGATACGCAGTATTTT

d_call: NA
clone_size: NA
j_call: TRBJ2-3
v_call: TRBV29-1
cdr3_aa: CSVAAKYTDTQYF
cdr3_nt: TGCAGCGTTGCGGCGAAGTACACAGATACGCAGTATTTT

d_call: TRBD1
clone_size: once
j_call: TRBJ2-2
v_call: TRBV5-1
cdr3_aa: CASSPNLQGGSNTGELFF
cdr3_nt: TGCGCCAGCAGCCCGAACCTACAGGGGGGATCGAACACCGGGGAGCTGTTTTTT

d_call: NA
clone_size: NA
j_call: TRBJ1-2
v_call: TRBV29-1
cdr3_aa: CSVDRQYYGYTF
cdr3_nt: TGCAGCGTTGATAGACAGTACTATGGCTACACCTTC

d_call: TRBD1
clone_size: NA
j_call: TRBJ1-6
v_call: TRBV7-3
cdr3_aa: CASSATGSNSPLHF
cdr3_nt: TGTGCCAGCAGCGCGACAGGGAGTAATTCACCCCTCCACTTT

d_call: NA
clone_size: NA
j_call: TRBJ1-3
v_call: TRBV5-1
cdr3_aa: CASSLDVLSGNTIYF
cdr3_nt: TGCGCCAGCAGCTTGGATGTCCTCTCTGGAAACACCATATATTTT

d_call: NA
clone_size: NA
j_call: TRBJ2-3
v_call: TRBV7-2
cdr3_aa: CASSLGGADTQYF
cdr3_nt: TGTGCCAGCAGCTTAGGGGGGGCTGATACGCAGTATTTT

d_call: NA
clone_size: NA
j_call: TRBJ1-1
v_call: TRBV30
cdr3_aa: CAWKGAGNTEAFF
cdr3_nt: TGTGCCTGGAAAGGTGCTGGGAACACTGAAGCTTTCTTT

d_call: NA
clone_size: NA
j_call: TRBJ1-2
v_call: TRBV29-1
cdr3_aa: CSVAREADGYTF
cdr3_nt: TGCAGCGTTGCCAGGGAGGCGGATGGCTACACCTTC

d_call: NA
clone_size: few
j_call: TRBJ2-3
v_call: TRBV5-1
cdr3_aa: CASSLNQGNTDTQYF
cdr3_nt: TGCGCCAGCAGCTTGAACCAGGGGAACACAGATACGCAGTATTTT

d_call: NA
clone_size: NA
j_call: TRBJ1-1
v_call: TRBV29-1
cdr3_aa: CSSNGGPTNTEAFF
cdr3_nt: TGCAGCTCCAACGGCGGGCCGACGAACACTGAAGCTTTCTTT

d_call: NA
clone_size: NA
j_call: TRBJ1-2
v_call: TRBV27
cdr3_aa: CASSLRSPLYGYTF
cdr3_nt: TGTGCCAGCAGTTTGCGCAGTCCTCTCTATGGCTACACCTTC

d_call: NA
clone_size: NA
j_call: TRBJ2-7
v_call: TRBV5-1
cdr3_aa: CASSLAPTYEQYF
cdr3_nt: TGCGCCAGCAGCTTGGCCCCGACCTACGAGCAGTACTTC

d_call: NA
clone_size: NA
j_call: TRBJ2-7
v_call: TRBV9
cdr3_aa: CASTGGEQYF
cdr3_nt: TGTGCCAGCACCGGTGGGGAGCAGTACTTC

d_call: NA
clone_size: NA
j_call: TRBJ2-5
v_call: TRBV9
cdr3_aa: CASSTQGSYETQYF
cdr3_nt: TGTGCCAGCAGCACACAGGGTTCTTACGAGACCCAGTACTTC

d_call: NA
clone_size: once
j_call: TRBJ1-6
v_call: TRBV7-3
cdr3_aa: CASSLVGGRPLHF
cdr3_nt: TGTGCCAGCAGCTTAGTAGGAGGGAGACCCCTCCACTTT

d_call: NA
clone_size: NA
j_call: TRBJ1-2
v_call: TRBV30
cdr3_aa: CAWREQGYGYTF
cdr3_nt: TGTGCCTGGAGGGAACAGGGATATGGCTACACCTTC

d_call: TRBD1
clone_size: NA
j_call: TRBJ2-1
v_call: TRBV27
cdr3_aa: CASSPGTGSYNEQFF
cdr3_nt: TGTGCCAGCAGTCCCGGGACAGGGTCCTACAATGAGCAGTTCTTC

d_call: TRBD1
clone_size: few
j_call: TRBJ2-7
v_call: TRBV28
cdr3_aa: CASSRQGSYEQYF
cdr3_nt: TGTGCCAGCAGCCGACAGGGATCCTACGAGCAGTACTTC

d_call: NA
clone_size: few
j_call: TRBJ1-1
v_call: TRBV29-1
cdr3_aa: CSVGGGRRDEAFF
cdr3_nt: TGCAGCGTGGGTGGGGGACGTCGAGATGAAGCTTTCTTT

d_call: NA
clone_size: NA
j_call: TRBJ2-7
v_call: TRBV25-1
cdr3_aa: CASSGTVYEQYF
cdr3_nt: TGTGCCAGCAGTGGGACTGTCTACGAGCAGTACTTC

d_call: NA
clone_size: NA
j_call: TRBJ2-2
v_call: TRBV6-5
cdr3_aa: CASSYGDTGELFF
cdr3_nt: TGTGCCAGCAGTTACGGCGACACCGGGGAGCTGTTTTTT

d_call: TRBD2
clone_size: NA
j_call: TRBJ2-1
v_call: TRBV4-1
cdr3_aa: CASSRRLAGSNNEQFF
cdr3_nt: TGCGCCAGCAGCCGCAGACTAGCGGGGTCAAACAATGAGCAGTTCTTC

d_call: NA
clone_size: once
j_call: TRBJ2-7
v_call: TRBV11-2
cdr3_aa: CASSFRLEQYF
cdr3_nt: TGTGCCAGCAGCTTTCGCCTGGAGCAGTACTTC

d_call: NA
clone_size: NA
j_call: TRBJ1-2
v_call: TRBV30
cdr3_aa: CAWSHSGGLNYGYTF
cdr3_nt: TGTGCCTGGAGCCACTCGGGGGGATTGAACTATGGCTACACCTTC

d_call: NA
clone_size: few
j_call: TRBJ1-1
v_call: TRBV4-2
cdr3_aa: CASSLTELNTEAFF
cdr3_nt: TGTGCCAGCAGCCTCACGGAGTTAAACACTGAAGCTTTCTTT

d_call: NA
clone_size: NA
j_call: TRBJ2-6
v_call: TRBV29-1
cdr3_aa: CSVEDQFRIEGVGANVLTF
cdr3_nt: TGCAGCGTTGAAGATCAGTTCAGAATTGAGGGAGTGGGGGCCAACGTCCTGACTTTC

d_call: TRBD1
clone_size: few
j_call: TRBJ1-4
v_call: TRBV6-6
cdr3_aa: CASSPGQGAEKLFF
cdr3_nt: TGTGCCAGCAGCCCGGGACAGGGGGCGGAAAAACTGTTTTTT

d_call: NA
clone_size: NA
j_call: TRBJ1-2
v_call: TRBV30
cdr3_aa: CAVEFRINYGYTF
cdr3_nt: TGTGCTGTGGAGTTTAGGATCAACTATGGCTACACCTTC